Below are 4 T cell receptor beta chains sequenced from a single sample in a study of OX40 agonist ivuxolimab in advanced cancers. Receptor libraries were prepared by the immunoSEQ multiplex PCR assay. TCRdb holds this immuneACCESS table with in-frame rearrangements only. Some clones are missing; in checked studies, unresolved V genes explain under half, and the rest has no known cause. The sample has 90,000 or so clones on record, roughly nine tenths of them singletons. The ten most abundant clones make up 8.4% of the sample. Sequencing used CD4+ or CD8+ T cells sorted from blood, obtained in a trial of the OX40 agonist ivuxolimab. These TCRs come from an adult with an advanced solid tumor such as melanoma, head and neck, liver or kidney cancer.

The V call is TRBV7-8, the J call TRBJ2-7, with D uncertain. The V end lost 5 bases, the J end lost 0 bases, and 11 bases lay between the germline ends. The V gene's germline CDR1 is SGHVS and CDR2 FQNEAQ. The CDR3 has 14 amino acids. CDR3 sequence reads: CASSALSTSYEQYV. The CDR3 bases are TGTGCCAGCAGCGCGCTCTCCACCTCCTACGAGCAGTACGTC.

V gene TRBV5-8 combines with J gene TRBJ1-5; D is possibly TRBD1 (6 bases). V lost 2 bases and J 4 bases, leaving 22 bases between the germline ends. The germline V gene has CDR1 SGHTS and CDR2 YDEGEE. The CDR3 sequence is 18 residues long. CDR3 nucleotides: TGTGCCAGCAGCTTTTTGTACGGGGACATCGTGGTGAATCAGCCCCAGCATTTT. It specifies CASSFLYGDIVVNQPQHF.

The chain is built from TRBV11-2 and TRBJ1-4; 10 nucleotides match TRBD1. The V and J ends lost 3 bases and 6 bases, in that order; junction bases with no gene match: 1. Germline loops: CDR1 SGHAT, CDR2 FQNNGV. CDR3 length: 14 residues. CDR3 residues: CASSFGTGDEKLFF. In DNA, the CDR3 is TGTGCCAGCAGCTTTGGGACAGGGGATGAAAAACTGTTTTTT.

The DNA for the CDR3 is TGTGCCAGCAGCTTAACTCCTAGCGGCCCCGGGGAGCTGTTTTTT. Translation: CASSLTPSGPGELFF. The chain joins TRBV7-9 to TRBJ2-2; 7 bases line up with TRBD2. CDR1 is SEHNR, CDR2 FQNEAQ, per germline (reference sequence). This CDR3 has 15 amino acids. Trimming cost V 2 bases and J 6 bases; bases outside gene matches: 6.